One sample yielded the 7 T cell receptor beta chains listed below, sequenced in a study of T-cell memory formation after mild COVID-19. TCRdb analysed the 5' RACE reads with MiXCR anew, one entry per CDR3 protein. The profile shows more than 300,000 distinct CDR3 sequences, 20% of them singletons. Sample: PBMCs or a T cell subset sorted from them (not recorded which). Every receptor here comes from a man aged 18 to 30 who had mild COVID-19 (a few samples of this study predate the infection). Cell type and time point are not known.

This clonotype was seen only a few times. This rearrangement joins TRBV12-3 or TRBV12-4 to TRBJ2-3; 7 bases are shared with TRBD2. The ends lost 8 bases at V and 2 bases at J; junction bases unmatched: 10. The CDR3 runs 15 residues. Here the CDR3 reads CASGGGRGDTDTQYF. The CDR3, as DNA: TGTGCCAGCGGGGGAGGGCGGGGAGACACAGATACGCAGTATTTT.

This clonotype was seen a few times. The chain carries TRBV12-3 or TRBV12-4 and TRBJ1-1; no clear D. The CDR3 consists of 13 residues. Trimming stripped 7 bases from V and 7 bases from J, with 16 bases between. As DNA, the CDR3 is TGTGCCAGCACCCCTTGGGAGCGTGATGAAGCTTTCTTT. This gives the protein CASTPWERDEAFF.

The chain joins TRBV15 to TRBJ2-4, with D perhaps matching TRBD1 (6 bases). Germline V gene sequence: CDR1 LNHNV, CDR2 YYDKDF (reference sequence). The CDR3 totals 17 residues. The V and J ends lost 5 bases and 0 bases respectively, with 17 bases between them. Here the CDR3 reads CATSLGQTHLAKNIQYF. CDR3 nucleotides: TGTGCCACCAGCTTAGGACAGACTCACCTAGCCAAAAACATTCAGTACTTC.

In this sample, this clonotype turned up many times. V is TRBV5-6 and J is TRBJ2-3, with TRBD2 matching over 7 bases. This CDR3 spans 14 amino acids. Germline V gene lookup returns CDR1 SGHDT and CDR2 YYEEEE. Trimming removed 4 bases from V and 6 bases from J; junction bases left unmatched: 8. The CDR3 loop is CASSRWEGMDTQYF. The DNA for the CDR3 is TGTGCCAGCAGCCGGTGGGAGGGGATGGATACGCAGTATTTT.

This clonotype has a handful of counts. The gene calls are TRBV18 and TRBJ2-7, with TRBD2 as a possible D gene (5 bases). This CDR3 has 13 amino acids. CDR1 and CDR2 from the germline V gene are KGHSH and LQKENI. V gave up 3 bases and J gave up 7 bases, with 13 bases separating them. The CDR3 sequence: CASSPAGRGEQYV. The CDR3 DNA sequence: TGTGCCAGCTCACCGGCAGGCCGAGGGGAGCAGTACGTC.

This clonotype was observed a handful of times. The rearrangement uses TRBV27 and TRBJ2-1; 8 positions match TRBD2. The CDR3 has 15 residues. The trim removed 5 bases at V and 10 bases at J, leaving 13 bases unmatched. Germline CDR1 MNHEY, CDR2 SMNVEV (reference sequence). CDR3 protein: CASSPLAVPGEEQFF. CDR3 DNA sequence: TGTGCCAGCAGTCCACTAGCGGTCCCCGGGGAAGAGCAGTTCTTC.

This clonotype was seen more than once but under ten times. The chain combines TRBV5-1 with TRBJ2-5, with D perhaps TRBD2 (5 bases). V was trimmed by 0 bases and J by 2 bases, leaving 14 bases between them. This CDR3 is 16 amino acids long. Germline CDR1 and CDR2: SGHRS and YFSETQ. The CDR3 DNA follows: TGCGCCAGCAGCTTGGCGCTAGCAGGAGAACAAGAGACCCAGTACTTC. It codes for CASSLALAGEQETQYF.